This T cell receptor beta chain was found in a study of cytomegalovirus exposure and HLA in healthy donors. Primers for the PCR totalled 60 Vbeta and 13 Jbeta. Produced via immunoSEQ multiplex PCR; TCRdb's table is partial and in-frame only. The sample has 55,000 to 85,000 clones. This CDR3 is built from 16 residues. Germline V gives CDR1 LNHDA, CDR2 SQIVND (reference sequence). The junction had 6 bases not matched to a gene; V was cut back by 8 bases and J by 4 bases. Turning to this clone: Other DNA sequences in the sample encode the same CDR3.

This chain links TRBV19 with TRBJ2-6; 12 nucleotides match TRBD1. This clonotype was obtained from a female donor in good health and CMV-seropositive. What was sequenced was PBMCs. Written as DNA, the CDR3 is TGTGCCAGTTATCCGGGACAGGGGGCGGGGGCCAACGTCCTGACTTTC. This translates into CASYPGQGAGANVLTF. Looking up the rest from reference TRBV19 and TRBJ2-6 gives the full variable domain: DGGITQSPKYLFRKEGQNVTLSCEQNLNHDAMYWYRQDPGQGLRLIYYSQIVNDFQKGDIAEGYSVSREKKESFPLTVTSAQKNPTAFYLCASYPGQGAGANVLTFGAGSRLTVL.